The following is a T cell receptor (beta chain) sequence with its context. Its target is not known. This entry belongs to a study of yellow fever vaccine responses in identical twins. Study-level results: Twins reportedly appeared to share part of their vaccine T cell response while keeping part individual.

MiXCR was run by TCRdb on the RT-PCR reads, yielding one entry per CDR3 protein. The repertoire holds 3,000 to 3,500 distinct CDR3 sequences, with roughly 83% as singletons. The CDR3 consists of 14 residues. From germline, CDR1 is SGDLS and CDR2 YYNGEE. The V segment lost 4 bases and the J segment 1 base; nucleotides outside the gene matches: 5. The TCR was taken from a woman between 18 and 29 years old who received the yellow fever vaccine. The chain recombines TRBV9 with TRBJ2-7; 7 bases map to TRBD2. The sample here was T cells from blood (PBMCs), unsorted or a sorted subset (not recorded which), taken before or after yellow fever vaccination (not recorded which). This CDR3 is CASSLSGNSYEQYF. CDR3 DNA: TGTGCCAGCAGCCTGAGCGGGAATTCCTACGAGCAGTACTTC.